The next 5 T cell receptor beta chains were all read from a single sample in a study of cytomegalovirus exposure and HLA in healthy donors (dated by TCRdb to 2016 to 2017). The library was made by the immunoSEQ multiplex PCR assay. A mixture of 60 forward primers for TCR Vbeta segments and 13 reverse primers for TCR Jbeta segments was used in the multiplex PCR. The source is immuneACCESS, and TCRdb retained only in-frame sequences with V and J called. Part of the clones is not carried over; for the studies checked, unresolved V genes explain less than half of this, and the remainder is unexplained. This sample is represented by under 150,000 clones; about 75% of them were singletons. Clones ranked in the top ten supply roughly 4.7% of the sample. The source material was PBMCs. The receptors come from a man aged 55 to 70 in good health and CMV-seronegative.

V gene TRBV19 combines with J gene TRBJ1-2; D possibly corresponds to TRBD1 (6 bases). The CDR3 consists of 12 residues. Germline loops: CDR1 LNHDA, CDR2 SQIVND (reference sequence). V lost 9 bases, J lost 3 bases, and 11 bases lay in between. CDR3 amino acids: CASRTGYYGYTF. The DNA of the CDR3 is TGTGCCAGCAGAACAGGGTACTATGGCTACACCTTC.

This clone has more than one count but fewer than ten. This chain connects TRBV4-1 to TRBJ1-2; D gene unclear. Germline CDR1 and CDR2: MGHRA and YSYEKL. The CDR3 extends over 16 amino acids. Trimming took off 1 base at V and 5 bases at J, with 17 bases between the two ends. CDR3 bases: TGCGCCAGCAGCCAAGTCGGTGGCAGTCCGGGGTATGGCTACACCTTC. Amino acids: CASSQVGGSPGYGYTF.

The gene calls are TRBV4-2 and TRBJ2-1; 16 positions agree with TRBD2. This CDR3 contains 17 residues. V shed 0 bases and J 8 bases; nucleotides not matched to a gene: 4. Germline V gene sequence: CDR1 LGHNA, CDR2 YNFKEQ. The CDR3 region has the DNA TGTGCCAGCAGCCAAGAAGCGGGGACTAGCGGGAGGGATGAGCAGTTCTTC. This gives the protein CASSQEAGTSGRDEQFF.

The chain combines TRBV28 with TRBJ1-1, with no clear D. Trimming shortened V by 2 bases and J by 4 bases, and 5 bases separated the two germline ends. The CDR3 contains 12 residues. Germline V CDR1 and CDR2: MDHEN, SYDVKM. CDR3: CASSLPRTEAFF. In nucleotides, the CDR3 is TGTGCCAGCAGTTTACCGCGCACTGAAGCTTTCTTT. The variable domain in full, with the rest retrieved from reference TRBV28 and TRBJ1-1, is DVKVTQSSRYLVKRTGEKVFLECVQDMDHENMFWYRQDPGLGLRLIYFSYDVKMKEKGDIPEGYSVSREKKERFSLILESASTNQTSMYLCASSLPRTEAFFGQGTRLTVV.

The V and J genes are TRBV15 and TRBJ2-1; possibly TRBD2 for D (6 bases). Germline V gives CDR1 LNHNV, CDR2 YYDKDF (reference sequence). V was clipped by 8 bases and J by 0 bases, with 14 bases between them. The CDR3 loop spans 15 amino acids. CDR3 sequence: CATSIAASSYNEQFF. CDR3 nucleotides: TGTGCCACCTCTATAGCGGCTAGCTCCTACAATGAGCAGTTCTTC. Full variable domain (outside the CDR3, taken from reference TRBV15 and TRBJ2-1): DAMVIQNPRYQVTQFGKPVTLSCSQTLNHNVMYWYQQKSSQAPKLLFHYYDKDFNNEADTPDNFQSRRPNTSFCFLDIRSPGLGDTAMYLCATSIAASSYNEQFFGPGTRLTVL.